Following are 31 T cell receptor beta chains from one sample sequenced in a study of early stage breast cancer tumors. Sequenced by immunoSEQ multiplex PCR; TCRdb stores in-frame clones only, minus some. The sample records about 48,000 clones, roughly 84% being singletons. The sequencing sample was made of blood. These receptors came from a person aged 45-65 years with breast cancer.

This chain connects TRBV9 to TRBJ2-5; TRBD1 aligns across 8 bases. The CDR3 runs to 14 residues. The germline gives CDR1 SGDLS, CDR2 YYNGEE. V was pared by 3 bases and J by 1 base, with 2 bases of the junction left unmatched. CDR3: CASSAGQGQETQYF. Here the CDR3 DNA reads TGTGCCAGCAGCGCAGGACAGGGCCAAGAGACCCAGTACTTC. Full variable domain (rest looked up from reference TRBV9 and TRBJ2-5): DSGVTQTPKHLITATGQRVTLRCSPRSGDLSVYWYQQSLDQGLQFLIQYYNGEERAKGNILERFSAQQFPDLHSELNLSSLELGDSALYFCASSAGQGQETQYFGPGTRLLVL.

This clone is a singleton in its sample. The CDR3 DNA sequence: TGTGCCAGCAGTGAGGGTTACTATACGCAGTATTTT. Translation gives CASSEGYYTQYF. The chain links TRBV6-1 to TRBJ2-3; D is uncertain. Trimming shortened V by 3 bases and J by 7 bases, and 8 bases separated the two germline ends. Germline V gene sequence: CDR1 MNHNS, CDR2 SASEGT. The CDR3 contains 12 residues.

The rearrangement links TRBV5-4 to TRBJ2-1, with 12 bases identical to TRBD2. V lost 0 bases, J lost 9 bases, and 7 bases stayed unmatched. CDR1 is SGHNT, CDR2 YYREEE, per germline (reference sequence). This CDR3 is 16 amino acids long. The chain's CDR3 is CASSLAAASGRVEQFF. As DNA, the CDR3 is TGTGCCAGCAGCTTGGCCGCGGCTAGCGGGAGGGTTGAGCAGTTCTTC.

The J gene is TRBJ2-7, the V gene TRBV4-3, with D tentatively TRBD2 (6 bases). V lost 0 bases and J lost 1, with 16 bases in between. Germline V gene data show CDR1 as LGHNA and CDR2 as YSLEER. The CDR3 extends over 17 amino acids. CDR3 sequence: CASSQEYRGKASYEQYF. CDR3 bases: TGCGCCAGCAGCCAAGAGTATCGGGGGAAGGCGTCCTACGAGCAGTACTTC.

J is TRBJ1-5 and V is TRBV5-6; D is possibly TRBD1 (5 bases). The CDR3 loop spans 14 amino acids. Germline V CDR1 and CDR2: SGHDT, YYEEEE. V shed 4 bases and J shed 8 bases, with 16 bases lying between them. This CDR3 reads CASSQPGEMEPQHF. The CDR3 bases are TGTGCCAGCAGCCAGCCGGGGGAAATGGAGCCCCAGCATTTT.

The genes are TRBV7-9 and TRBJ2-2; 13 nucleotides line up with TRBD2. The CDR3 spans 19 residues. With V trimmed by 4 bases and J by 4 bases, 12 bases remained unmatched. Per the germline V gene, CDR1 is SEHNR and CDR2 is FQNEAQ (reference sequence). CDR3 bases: TGTGCCAGCAGCTCTACCCTGCGGACTAGCGGGGGATCCACCGGGGAGCTGTTTTTT. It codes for CASSSTLRTSGGSTGELFF. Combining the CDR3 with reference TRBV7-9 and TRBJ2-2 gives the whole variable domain DTGVSQNPRHKITKRGQNVTFRCDPISEHNRLYWYRQTLGQGPEFLTYFQNEAQLEKSRLLSDRFSAERPKGSFSTLEIQRTEQGDSAMYLCASSSTLRTSGGSTGELFFGEGSRLTVL.

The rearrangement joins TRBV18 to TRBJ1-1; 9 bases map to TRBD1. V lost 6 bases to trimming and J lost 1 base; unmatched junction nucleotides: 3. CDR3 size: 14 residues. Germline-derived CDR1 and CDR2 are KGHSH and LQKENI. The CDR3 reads CASSLGQGNTEAFF. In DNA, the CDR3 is TGTGCCAGCTCGTTGGGACAGGGGAACACTGAAGCTTTCTTT.

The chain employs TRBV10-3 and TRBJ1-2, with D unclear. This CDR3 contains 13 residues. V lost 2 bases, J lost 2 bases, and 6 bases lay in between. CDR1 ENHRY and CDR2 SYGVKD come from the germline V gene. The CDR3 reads CAISELENYGYTF. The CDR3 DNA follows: TGTGCCATCAGTGAGCTAGAGAACTATGGCTACACCTTC.

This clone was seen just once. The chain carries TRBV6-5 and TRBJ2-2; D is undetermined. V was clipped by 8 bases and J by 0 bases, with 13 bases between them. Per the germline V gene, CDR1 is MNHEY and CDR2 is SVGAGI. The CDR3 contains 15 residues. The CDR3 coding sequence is TGTGCCAGCGCTAATCTGGTCCCGAACACCGGGGAGCTGTTTTTT. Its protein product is CASANLVPNTGELFF.

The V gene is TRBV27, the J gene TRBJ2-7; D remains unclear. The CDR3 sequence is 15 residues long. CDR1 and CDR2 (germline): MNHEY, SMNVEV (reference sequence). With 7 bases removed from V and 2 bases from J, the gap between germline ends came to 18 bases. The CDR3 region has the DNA TGTGCCAGCAAGGGATTCGGTCTAGGGACCTACGAGCAGTACTTC. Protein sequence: CASKGFGLGTYEQYF.

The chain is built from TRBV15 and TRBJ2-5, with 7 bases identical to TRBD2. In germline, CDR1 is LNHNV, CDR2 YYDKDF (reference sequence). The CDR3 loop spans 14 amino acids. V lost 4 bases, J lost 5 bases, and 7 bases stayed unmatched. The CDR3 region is CATSTRRGGETQYF. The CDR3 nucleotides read TGTGCCACCAGCACCCGAAGGGGAGGGGAGACCCAGTACTTC.

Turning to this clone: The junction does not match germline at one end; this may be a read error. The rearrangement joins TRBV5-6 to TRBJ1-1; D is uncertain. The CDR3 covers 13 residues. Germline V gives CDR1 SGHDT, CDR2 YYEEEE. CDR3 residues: CASRLGGNTEAFF. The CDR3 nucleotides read TGTGCCAGCAGATTGGGAGGGAACACTGAAGCTTTCTTT. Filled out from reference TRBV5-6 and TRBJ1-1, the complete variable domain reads DAGVTQSPTHLIKTRGQQVTLRCSPKSGHDTVSWYQQALGQGPQFIFQYYEEEERQRGNFPDRFSGHQFPNYSSELNVNALLLGDSALYLCASRLGGNTEAFFGQGTRLTVV.

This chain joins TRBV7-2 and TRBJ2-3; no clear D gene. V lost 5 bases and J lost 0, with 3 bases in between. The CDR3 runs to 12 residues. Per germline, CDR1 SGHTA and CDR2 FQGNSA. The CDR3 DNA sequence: TGTGCCAGCAGCACCAGCACAGATACGCAGTATTTT. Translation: CASSTSTDTQYF. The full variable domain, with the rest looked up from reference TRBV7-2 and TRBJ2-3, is GAGVSQSPSNKVTEKGKDVELRCDPISGHTALYWYRQSLGQGLEFLIYFQGNSAPDKSGLPSDRFSAERTGGSVSTLTIQRTQQEDSAVYLCASSTSTDTQYFGPGTRLTVL.

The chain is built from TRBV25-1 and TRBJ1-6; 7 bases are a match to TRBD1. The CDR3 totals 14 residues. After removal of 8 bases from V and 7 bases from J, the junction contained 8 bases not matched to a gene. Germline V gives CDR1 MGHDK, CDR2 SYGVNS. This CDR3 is CASGRDSQNSPLHF. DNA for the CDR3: TGTGCCAGCGGCCGGGACAGCCAAAATTCACCCCTCCACTTT.

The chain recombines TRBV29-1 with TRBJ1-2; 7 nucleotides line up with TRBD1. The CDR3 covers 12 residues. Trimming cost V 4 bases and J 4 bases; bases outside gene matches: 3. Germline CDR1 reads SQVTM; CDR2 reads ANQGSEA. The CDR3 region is CSVGQGGYGYTF. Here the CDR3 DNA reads TGCAGCGTTGGACAGGGAGGCTATGGCTACACCTTC.

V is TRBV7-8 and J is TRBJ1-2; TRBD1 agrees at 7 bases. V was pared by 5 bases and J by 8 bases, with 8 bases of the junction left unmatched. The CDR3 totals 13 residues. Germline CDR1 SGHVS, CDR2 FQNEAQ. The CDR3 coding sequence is TGTGCCAGCAGCCTACAGGGGCTGGAAGGCTACACCTTC. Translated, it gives CASSLQGLEGYTF. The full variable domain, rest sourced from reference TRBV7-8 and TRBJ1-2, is GAGVSQSPRYKVAKRGQDVALRCDPISGHVSLFWYQQALGQGPEFLTYFQNEAQLDKSGLPSDRFFAERPEGSVSTLKIQRTQQEDSAVYLCASSLQGLEGYTFGSGTRLTVV.

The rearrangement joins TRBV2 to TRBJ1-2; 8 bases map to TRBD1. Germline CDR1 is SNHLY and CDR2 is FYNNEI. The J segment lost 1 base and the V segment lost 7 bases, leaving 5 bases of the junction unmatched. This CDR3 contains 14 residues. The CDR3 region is CASKGTGHNYGYTF. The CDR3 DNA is TGTGCCAGCAAAGGGACAGGACATAACTATGGCTACACCTTC.

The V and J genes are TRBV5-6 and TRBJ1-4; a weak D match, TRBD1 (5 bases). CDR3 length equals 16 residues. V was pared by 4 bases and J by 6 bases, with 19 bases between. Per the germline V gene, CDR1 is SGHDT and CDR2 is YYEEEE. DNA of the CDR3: TGTGCCAGCAGCGATGGGACGGCGGTAAGGCATGAAAAACTGTTTTTT. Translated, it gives CASSDGTAVRHEKLFF.

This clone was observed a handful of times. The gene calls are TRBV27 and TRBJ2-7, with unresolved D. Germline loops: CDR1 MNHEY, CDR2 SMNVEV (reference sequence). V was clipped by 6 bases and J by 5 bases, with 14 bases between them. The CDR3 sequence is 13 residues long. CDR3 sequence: CASRVLSADEQYF. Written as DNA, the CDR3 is TGTGCCAGCAGAGTCCTTTCGGCCGACGAGCAGTACTTC.

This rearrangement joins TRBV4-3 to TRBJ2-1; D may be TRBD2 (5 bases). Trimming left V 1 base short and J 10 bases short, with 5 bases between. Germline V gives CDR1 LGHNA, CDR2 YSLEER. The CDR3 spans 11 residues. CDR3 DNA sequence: TGCGCCAGCAGCCAAGGCGGGGAGCAGTTCTTC. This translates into CASSQGGEQFF.

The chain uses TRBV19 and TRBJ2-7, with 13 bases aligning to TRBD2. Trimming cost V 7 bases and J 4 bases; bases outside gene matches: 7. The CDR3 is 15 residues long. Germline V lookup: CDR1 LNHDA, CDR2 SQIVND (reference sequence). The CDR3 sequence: CASTPSTSGGYEQYF. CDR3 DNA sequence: TGTGCCAGTACCCCGTCGACTAGCGGGGGGTACGAGCAGTACTTC. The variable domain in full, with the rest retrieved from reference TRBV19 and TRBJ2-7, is DGGITQSPKYLFRKEGQNVTLSCEQNLNHDAMYWYRQDPGQGLRLIYYSQIVNDFQKGDIAEGYSVSREKKESFPLTVTSAQKNPTAFYLCASTPSTSGGYEQYFGPGTRLTVT.

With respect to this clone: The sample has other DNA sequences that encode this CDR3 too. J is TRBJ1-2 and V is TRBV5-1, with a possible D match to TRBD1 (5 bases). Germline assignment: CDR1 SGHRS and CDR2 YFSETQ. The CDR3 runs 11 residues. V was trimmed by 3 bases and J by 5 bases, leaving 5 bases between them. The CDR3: CASSSGYGYTF. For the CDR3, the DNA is TGCGCCAGCAGCTCAGGGTATGGCTACACCTTC.

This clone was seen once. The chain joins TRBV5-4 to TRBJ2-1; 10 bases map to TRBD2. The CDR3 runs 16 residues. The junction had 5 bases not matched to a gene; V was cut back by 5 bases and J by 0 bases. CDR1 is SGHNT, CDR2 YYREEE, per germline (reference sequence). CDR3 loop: CASSLAGGHSYNEQFF. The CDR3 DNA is TGTGCCAGCAGTTTAGCGGGGGGTCACTCCTACAATGAGCAGTTCTTC.

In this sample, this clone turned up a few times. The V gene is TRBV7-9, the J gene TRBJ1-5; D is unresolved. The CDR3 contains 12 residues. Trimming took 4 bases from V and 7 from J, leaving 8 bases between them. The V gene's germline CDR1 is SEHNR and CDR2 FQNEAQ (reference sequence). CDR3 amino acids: CASSYQVQPQHF. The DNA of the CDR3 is TGTGCCAGCAGCTATCAGGTACAGCCCCAGCATTTT.

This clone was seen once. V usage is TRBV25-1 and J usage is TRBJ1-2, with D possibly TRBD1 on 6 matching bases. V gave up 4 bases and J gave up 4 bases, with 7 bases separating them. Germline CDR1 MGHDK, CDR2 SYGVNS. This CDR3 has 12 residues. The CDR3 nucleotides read TGTGCCAGCAGTGGGGGGCGCTATGGCTACACCTTC. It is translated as CASSGGRYGYTF.

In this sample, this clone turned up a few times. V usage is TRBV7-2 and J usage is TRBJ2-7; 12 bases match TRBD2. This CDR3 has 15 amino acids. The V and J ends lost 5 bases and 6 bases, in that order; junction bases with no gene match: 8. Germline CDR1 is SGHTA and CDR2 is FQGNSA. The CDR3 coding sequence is TGTGCCAGCAGCCAACGTGGACTAGCGGGAAGCGAGCAGTACTTC. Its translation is CASSQRGLAGSEQYF.

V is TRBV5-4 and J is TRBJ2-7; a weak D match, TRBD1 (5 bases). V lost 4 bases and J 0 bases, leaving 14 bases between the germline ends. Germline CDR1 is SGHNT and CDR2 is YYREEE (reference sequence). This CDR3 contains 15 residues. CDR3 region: CASSVDSAPSYEQYF. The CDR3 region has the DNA TGTGCCAGCAGCGTCGACAGCGCTCCCTCCTACGAGCAGTACTTC. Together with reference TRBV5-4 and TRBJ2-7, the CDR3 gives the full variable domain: ETGVTQSPTHLIKTRGQQVTLRCSSQSGHNTVSWYQQALGQGPQFIFQYYREEENGRGNFPPRFSGLQFPNYSSELNVNALELDDSALYLCASSVDSAPSYEQYFGPGTRLTVT.

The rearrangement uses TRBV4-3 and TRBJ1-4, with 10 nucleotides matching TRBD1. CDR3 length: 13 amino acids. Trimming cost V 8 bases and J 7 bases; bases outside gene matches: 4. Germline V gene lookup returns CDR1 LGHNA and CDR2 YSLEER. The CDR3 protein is CASARQGAEKLFF. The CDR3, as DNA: TGCGCCAGCGCAAGACAGGGGGCTGAAAAACTGTTTTTT.

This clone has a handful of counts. CDR3 coding DNA: TGTGCCAGCAGGGTACTGACAGGGGGCGCTTCCGGGGAGCTGTTTTTT. This encodes CASRVLTGGASGELFF. The chain carries TRBV2 and TRBJ2-2; TRBD1 agrees at 10 bases. CDR3 length: 16 amino acids. Germline CDR1 is SNHLY and CDR2 is FYNNEI. V trimming: 6 bases; J trimming: 6 bases; junction bases outside the gene matches: 10.

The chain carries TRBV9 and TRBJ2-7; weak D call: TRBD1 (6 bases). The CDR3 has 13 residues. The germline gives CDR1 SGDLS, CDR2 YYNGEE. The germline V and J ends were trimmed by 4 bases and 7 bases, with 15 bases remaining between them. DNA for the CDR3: TGTGCCAGCAGCATACAGACAGGAGGTGAGCAGTACTTC. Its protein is CASSIQTGGEQYF. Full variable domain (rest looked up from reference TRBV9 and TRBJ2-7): DSGVTQTPKHLITATGQRVTLRCSPRSGDLSVYWYQQSLDQGLQFLIQYYNGEERAKGNILERFSAQQFPDLHSELNLSSLELGDSALYFCASSIQTGGEQYFGPGTRLTVT.

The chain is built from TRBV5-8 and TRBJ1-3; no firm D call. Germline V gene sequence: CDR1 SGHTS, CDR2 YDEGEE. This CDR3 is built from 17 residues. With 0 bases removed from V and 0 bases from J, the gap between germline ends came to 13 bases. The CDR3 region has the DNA TGTGCCAGCAGCTTGGCCGGTGAACACTACTCTGGAAACACCATATATTTT. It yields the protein CASSLAGEHYSGNTIYF.